Below, one TCR beta chain is given with its context. This clone was counted between two and nine times. Its binding antigen is unknown. Per-nucleotide qualities are absent, and no much larger clonotype sits a single base away. This entry belongs to a study of metastatic and nonmetastatic thyroid tumors (dated by TCRdb to about 2020). Turning to the overall study: For patients with malignant and with benign thyroid disease, the researchers compared repertoires between peripheral blood samples and tumor or nodule tissue samples.

V is pruned by 0 bases and J by 4 bases, leaving 8 bases of the junction without a gene match. The CDR3 sequence holds 18 residues, the cysteine and phenylalanine included. Only CDR3 DNA remains: 54 bases, in frame from the first base. CDR1 MNHEY and CDR2 SMNVEV were looked up in the germline V gene (reference sequence). Library preparation used PCR. The run used an Illumina HiSeq 4000. High-throughput sequencing was used to profile the TCR beta-chain CDR3 region of every patient. Turning to the authors' computational methods: Drawing on CDR3 differences between clinicopathological groups, the researchers built a classifier meant to tell apart patients with distant-metastatic papillary thyroid cancer. Repertoire diversity was assessed with the Shannon index, and tumor-blood repertoire similarity with the Morisita-Horn index. Using fastp trimming at Q25 and MiXCR clonotype assembly, TCRdb reanalyzed the public sequencing data and kept in-frame beta chains. These V and J calls are TCRdb output, not the study's own analysis. The sample table shows roughly 18,000 clones, and about 20% are seen once. Clones ranked in the top ten supply about 18% of the sample.

No patient had received any treatment before thyroid surgery. Patient clinical samples collected from 2012 to 2018 were retrospectively analysed using T-cell receptor beta sequencing. What the work shows at the level of the full study, not this receptor alone: In both blood and tumor samples, TCR beta diversity was reported to be significantly higher in malignant tumors than in benign nodules.

The sequenced sample consisted of tumor tissue. The receptor chain draws on TRBV27 and TRBJ2-2; TRBD2 aligns with 10 central bases. The sequence was obtained from a female donor with papillary thyroid cancer or a benign thyroid nodule (not recorded which). Some clones in this sample may be carry-over from other donors' samples. The CDR3 protein: CASSLSGLAGGFTGELFF. In nucleotides, the sequence is TGTGCCAGCAGTTTATCGGGATTAGCGGGAGGTTTCACCGGGGAGCTGTTTTTT.